These 14 T cell receptor beta chains were sequenced from one sample in a study of PD-L1 blockade in urothelial cancer. Stated time point: pretreatment peripheral blood. Generated by immunoSEQ multiplex PCR, the TCRdb table keeps only in-frame clones and is missing some. Among roughly 39,000 clones listed, roughly 90% were seen once. The sample in question was PBMCs, obtained around atezolizumab (anti-PD-L1) treatment. These receptors were collected from a woman in her fifties or sixties with urothelial cancer.

The CDR3 sequence: CASSFWDPGAVTHEQFF. In DNA, the CDR3 is TGTGCCAGCAGTTTTTGGGACCCAGGGGCAGTCACCCATGAGCAGTTCTTC. The V call is TRBV27, the J call TRBJ2-1, with D possibly being TRBD1 (6 bases). Trimming shortened V by 3 bases and J by 8 bases, and 23 bases separated the two germline ends. The germline V gene encodes CDR1 MNHEY and CDR2 SMNVEV (reference sequence). This CDR3 is 17 amino acids long.

This rearrangement joins TRBV13 to TRBJ2-1; unclear D gene. The CDR3 spans 11 residues. Trimming removed 2 bases at V and 13 bases at J, with 9 bases between. In germline, CDR1 is PRHDT, CDR2 FYEKMQ (reference sequence). CDR3 in amino acids: CASSLSGSQFF. The CDR3 nucleotides are TGTGCCAGCAGCTTAAGTGGTAGCCAGTTCTTC.

The genes are TRBV28 and TRBJ2-7; possible D gene TRBD1, 6 bases. CDR1 is MDHEN and CDR2 is SYDVKM in the germline V gene. The CDR3 runs to 13 residues. Trimming took 6 bases from V and 0 from J, leaving 9 bases between them. The CDR3: CASRDRNSYEQYF. The CDR3 bases are TGTGCCAGCAGGGACAGAAACTCCTACGAGCAGTACTTC.

This clone was found once. The V call is TRBV9, the J call TRBJ2-1; D might be TRBD2 (5 bases). The V gene lost 0 bases and the J gene lost 3 bases, with 22 bases spanning the gap. The V gene's germline CDR1 is SGDLS and CDR2 YYNGEE. This CDR3 region has 19 residues. The CDR3 here is CASSVASSRTHSDYNEQFF. DNA for the CDR3: TGTGCCAGCAGCGTAGCGTCTAGCCGGACGCATTCGGACTACAATGAGCAGTTCTTC.

The chain combines TRBV2 with TRBJ2-5; no clear D. V lost 6 bases and J lost 9, with 11 bases in between. The CDR3 consists of 11 residues. CDR1 and CDR2 (germline): SNHLY, FYNNEI. In nucleotides, the CDR3 is TGTGCCAGCAGGGGCCGTGGGCCCCAGTACTTC. Its translation is CASRGRGPQYF. The full variable domain, rest sourced from reference TRBV2 and TRBJ2-5, is EPEVTQTPSHQVTQMGQEVILRCVPISNHLYFYWYRQILGQKVEFLVSFYNNEISEKSEIFDDQFSVERPDGSNFTLKIRSTKLEDSAMYFCASRGRGPQYFGPGTRLLVL.

This sequence joins TRBV28 and TRBJ2-3; 7 positions agree with TRBD2. This CDR3 spans 17 amino acids. The J segment lost 8 bases and the V segment lost 5 bases, leaving 19 bases of the junction unmatched. Germline V lookup: CDR1 MDHEN, CDR2 SYDVKM. CDR3: CASSPASKRGGPPTQYF. The DNA of the CDR3 is TGTGCCAGCAGTCCGGCCAGCAAGCGGGGCGGGCCCCCTACGCAGTATTTT.

The J gene is TRBJ2-6, the V gene TRBV2; perhaps TRBD1 as D (5 bases). Trimming shortened V by 9 bases and J by 4 bases, and 16 bases separated the two germline ends. This CDR3 contains 15 residues. Germline values: CDR1 SNHLY, CDR2 FYNNEI. The CDR3 loop reads CASCPQGGGANVLTF. The CDR3 coding sequence is TGTGCCAGTTGTCCCCAGGGTGGCGGGGCCAACGTCCTGACTTTC.

This clone is a singleton in its sample. CDR3 nucleotides: TGTGCCAGCACGGACGGGAGGCCTGGGGGGGAGCAGTTCTTC. Residues: CASTDGRPGGEQFF. V is TRBV28 and J is TRBJ2-1; TRBD2 matches 7 bases. Germline CDR1 and CDR2: MDHEN and SYDVKM. V shed 7 bases and J 10 bases; nucleotides not matched to a gene: 13. The CDR3 is 14 amino acids. Drawing the rest from reference TRBV28 and TRBJ2-1, the complete variable domain is DVKVTQSSRYLVKRTGEKVFLECVQDMDHENMFWYRQDPGLGLRLIYFSYDVKMKEKGDIPEGYSVSREKKERFSLILESASTNQTSMYLCASTDGRPGGEQFFGPGTRLTVL.

This clone came up a few times. This sequence joins TRBV11-3 and TRBJ1-1; no clear D gene. CDR1 is SGHNT, CDR2 YENEEA, per germline. The CDR3 is 13 residues long. V was pared by 2 bases and J by 4 bases, with 8 bases between. In DNA form, the CDR3 reads TGTGCCAGCAGCTTATCTGAGGGCACTGAAGCTTTCTTT. This sequence encodes CASSLSEGTEAFF.

The chain combines TRBV7-9 with TRBJ1-1; D ambiguous. V was trimmed by 6 bases and J by 0 bases, leaving 14 bases between them. Germline V gene sequence: CDR1 SEHNR, CDR2 FQNEAQ (reference sequence). The CDR3 loop spans 15 amino acids. Here the CDR3 reads CASRSNREMNTEAFF. CDR3 DNA sequence: TGTGCCAGCAGATCTAATAGAGAAATGAACACTGAAGCTTTCTTT.

This clone came up a few times. As DNA, the CDR3 is TGTGCCAGCAGCAGTGGGGGGACAGCCTTATACGAGCAGTACTTC. Translated, it gives CASSSGGTALYEQYF. The chain employs TRBV19 and TRBJ2-7, with a weak D call TRBD1 (7 bases). Trimming shortened V by 9 bases and J by 4 bases, and 22 bases separated the two germline ends. This CDR3 comprises 15 residues. Germline V gene data show CDR1 as LNHDA and CDR2 as SQIVND (reference sequence).

This chain connects TRBV25-1 to TRBJ1-1, with a possible D match to TRBD1 (5 bases). V lost 8 bases and J 4 bases, leaving 29 bases between the germline ends. Germline V gives CDR1 MGHDK, CDR2 SYGVNS. CDR3 length: 18 amino acids. CDR3 DNA: TGTGCCAGCCTTCCAGGGTCAGATGCCAGGTACCCTGGCACTGAAGCTTTCTTT. This codes for CASLPGSDARYPGTEAFF.

This chain connects TRBV18 to TRBJ2-1, with 8 bases matching TRBD2. CDR1 is KGHSH, CDR2 LQKENI, per germline. CDR3 length: 17 amino acids. J was trimmed by 7 bases and V by 3 bases; bases with no gene match: 14. The CDR3 bases are TGTGCCAGCTCACCGTTGACCGGGACTAGACACAGGAATGAGCAGTTCTTC. This translates into CASSPLTGTRHRNEQFF.

V and J are TRBV19 and TRBJ2-7; TRBD2 aligns across 7 bases. Germline V gene lookup returns CDR1 LNHDA and CDR2 SQIVND (reference sequence). This CDR3 has 14 residues. The V gene end was trimmed by 1 base and the J gene end by 2 bases; junction bases not matched to a gene: 2. The CDR3 here is CASSIGAGTYEQYF. The CDR3 nucleotides read TGTGCCAGTAGTATAGGAGCGGGGACCTACGAGCAGTACTTC.